This entry concerns a single T cell receptor beta chain. No antigen is known for it. The trim removed 4 bases at V and 7 bases at J, leaving 6 bases unmatched. The CDR3 is 15 amino acids. Germline CDR1 and CDR2: MDHEN and SYDVKM. This entry is derived from a study of T cell responses to AZD1222 COVID-19 vaccine. Study-level results: Mapped onto spike, vaccine-associated CD4 TCRs spanned it and were dominant at 160-218 and 743-854. Compared with day 0, the breadth and depth of the Spike-specific TCR repertoire rose significantly after two doses of AZD1222.

Clones were sequenced by immunoSEQ multiplex PCR, and TCRdb holds only the in-frame ones, with some missing. The sample has 100,000 or so clones; 90% are singletons. This sequence originates from an adult in good health. The sequencing here drew on peripheral blood, taken on day 0 of AZD1222 vaccination. The chain couples TRBV28 to TRBJ1-4; 10 bases agree with TRBD1. CDR3 residues: CASSSRTGGAEKLFF. The CDR3 DNA reads as TGTGCCAGCAGTTCCCGGACAGGGGGAGCTGAAAAACTGTTTTTT.